A selection of T cell receptor beta chains follows, all from one sample in a study of blood T cell repertoires in COVID-19. Here immunoSEQ multiplex PCR was the method, and the copy in TCRdb shows in-frame clones only, minus some. The sample has a few hundred thousand clones, roughly 86% seen once. The specimen sequenced was peripheral blood. Receptor source: an older man with acute or convalescent COVID-19. CDR3s include the opening cysteine and the closing phenylalanine or tryptophan. Fields, in order: D gene, clone size, J gene, V gene, CDR3 DNA, CDR3 protein. A D gene is named only where the DNA matches it firmly. For some rows the clone size is stated as once, few or many, or as a class when expanded; others skip it.

TRBD2	-	TRBJ2-3	TRBV9	TGTGCCAGTAAACCGACTAGCGCCACAGATACGCAGTATTTT	CASKPTSATDTQYF
TRBD1	-	TRBJ2-7	TRBV10-1	TGCGCCAGCAGTGAGTCACGGACAGGGGGCTACGAGCAGTACTTC	CASSESRTGGYEQYF
TRBD1	-	TRBJ2-7	TRBV5-1	TGCGCCAGCAGCCACCCGTCCGGGACAGGACCGTCCTACGAGCAGTACTTC	CASSHPSGTGPSYEQYF
-	-	TRBJ1-1	TRBV14	TGTGCCAGCAGCCGTTATCAGGGGCCAGGCGGGAACACTGAAGCTTTCTTT	CASSRYQGPGGNTEAFF
-	-	TRBJ1-1	TRBV28	TGTGCCAGCTCGAGAGGGCTTAAGAACACTGAAGCTTTCTTT	CASSRGLKNTEAFF
-	-	TRBJ2-1	TRBV7-6	TGTGCCAGCAGCCATCCCGGGACTTCCTGTTTCTTC	CASSHPGTSCFF
TRBD1	once	TRBJ2-7	TRBV6-5	TGTGCCAGCAGACCGGGACAGGCTACCTACGAGCAGTACTTC	CASRPGQATYEQYF
-	-	TRBJ2-1	TRBV4-3	TGCGCCAGCAGCTCAAGTGGGGCCGGCTACAATGAGCAGTTCTTC	CASSSSGAGYNEQFF
TRBD1	-	TRBJ2-6	TRBV24-1	TGTGCCACCAGTGGCGGCAGGGGGTTTTCTGGGGCCAACGTCCTGACTTTC	CATSGGRGFSGANVLTF
TRBD2	once	TRBJ2-3	TRBV18	TGTGCCAGCTCACCACCGGGACTAGTTGCAGATACGCAGTATTTT	CASSPPGLVADTQYF
-	-	TRBJ1-5	TRBV11-3	TGTGCCAGCAGCTTAGAGTCCCCCTCTCGGTATCAGCCCCAGCATTTT	CASSLESPSRYQPQHF
TRBD1	-	TRBJ2-7	TRBV28	TGTGCCAGCAGTTACAGGGGAACCGAGCAGTACTTC	CASSYRGTEQYF
-	-	TRBJ2-5	TRBV6-5	TGTGCCAGCAGTACCTACAGGGTCCAAGAGACCCAGTACTTC	CASSTYRVQETQYF
TRBD2	-	TRBJ2-2	TRBV9	TGTGCCAGCAGCTTAGGATTTAGCGGGTGGAACACCGGGGAGCTGTTTTTT	CASSLGFSGWNTGELFF
TRBD1	-	TRBJ2-7	TRBV20-1	TGCAGTGCTAGTCCGACAGGGCGCTACGAGCAGTACTTC	CSASPTGRYEQYF
-	-	TRBJ1-5	TRBV28	TGTGCCAGCAGTTTATCTACAGCCTATCAGCCCCAGCATTTT	CASSLSTAYQPQHF
TRBD1	-	TRBJ1-1	TRBV6-6	TGTGCCAGCAGTCTCGACGGACAGGTCACCATCTACAACACTGAAGCTTTCTTT	CASSLDGQVTIYNTEAFF
-	-	TRBJ1-6	TRBV6-5	TGTGCCAGCAGCCCCGAAAGGGGGTCACCCCTCCACTTT	CASSPERGSPLHF
-	-	TRBJ1-5	TRBV15	TGTGCCACCAGCAGGGTACTTAGCAATCAGCCCCAGCATTTT	CATSRVLSNQPQHF
-	-	TRBJ2-1	TRBV11-2	TGTGCCAGCAGCTCCAGGGAGGAAGGAAATGAGCAGTTCTTC	CASSSREEGNEQFF
-	-	TRBJ1-2	TRBV19	TGTGCCACCAGCCTCGCGGGGCGGGGGAACTATGGCTACACCTTC	CATSLAGRGNYGYTF
TRBD1	-	TRBJ1-6	TRBV18	TGTGCCAGCTCACCGTCCAGGGACAGCCATAATTCACCCCTCCACTTT	CASSPSRDSHNSPLHF
TRBD1	-	TRBJ1-1	TRBV5-1	TGCGCCAGCAGCCGTTCCCAGGGGGAGAACACTGAAGCTTTCTTT	CASSRSQGENTEAFF
TRBD1	-	TRBJ1-2	TRBV16	TGTGCCAGCAGCCAATTGACAGGACAGGGCAACTATGGCTACACCTTC	CASSQLTGQGNYGYTF
-	-	TRBJ2-3	TRBV18	TGTGCCAGCTCACAGGGGGCAGATACGCAGTATTTT	CASSQGADTQYF
TRBD1	-	TRBJ1-1	TRBV5-1	TGCGCCAGCAGCTCCGCAGGGGGCATGAACACTGAAGCTTTCTTT	CASSSAGGMNTEAFF
-	-	TRBJ2-7	TRBV15	TGTGCCACCAGCAGGGGCAGAATGTACGAGCAGTACTTC	CATSRGRMYEQYF
-	-	TRBJ1-1	TRBV4-3	TGCGCCAGCAGCCATCATCCCCAGGGGATGAACACTGAAGCTTTCTTT	CASSHHPQGMNTEAFF
-	-	TRBJ2-1	TRBV6-5	TGTGCCAGCAGTTCAGGGGTTGGTGAGCAGTTCTTC	CASSSGVGEQFF
TRBD1	-	TRBJ1-5	TRBV27	TGTGCCAGCAGAAAGACAGGGGTAAGTGATCAGCCCCAGCATTTT	CASRKTGVSDQPQHF
-	few	TRBJ1-5	TRBV4-1	TGCGCCAGCAGCCACCCCAAGGGTCAGGGAATGCGGAGTCAGCCCCAGCATTTT	CASSHPKGQGMRSQPQHF
TRBD1	-	TRBJ2-7	TRBV5-4	TGTGCCAGCAAGGACAGGGGCTCCTACGAGCAGTACTTC	CASKDRGSYEQYF
TRBD1	-	TRBJ1-3	TRBV11-2	TGTGCCAGCAGCACAGGGGTTTTGGATGGAAACACCATATATTTT	CASSTGVLDGNTIYF
-	-	TRBJ2-7	TRBV19	TGTGCCAGTAGTACGGAAACCGGGGGATCCTACGAGCAGTACTTC	CASSTETGGSYEQYF
-	-	TRBJ1-1	TRBV9	TGTGCCAGCAGCGTAAATAGTCTGAACACTGAAGCTTTCTTT	CASSVNSLNTEAFF
-	-	TRBJ2-4	TRBV18	TGTGCCAGCTCGCCGGACAACTCCCCCCAAAACATTCAGTACTTC	CASSPDNSPQNIQYF
TRBD2	-	TRBJ2-7	TRBV6-5	TGTGCCAGCCGGACTAGCGGTTCCTACGAGCAGTACTTC	CASRTSGSYEQYF
-	-	TRBJ1-5	TRBV7-9	TGTGCCAGCAGCTTAGGAGGAGGGAGCAATCAGCCCCAGCATTTT	CASSLGGGSNQPQHF
-	-	TRBJ2-5	TRBV20-1	TGCAGTGCTCTTGAAGAGACCCAGTACTTC	CSALEETQYF
TRBD2	-	TRBJ2-1	TRBV6-5	TGTGCCAGCAGGGATAGCGGGGGGGCAAGGGTGCAGTTCTTC	CASRDSGGARVQFF
-	-	TRBJ2-7	TRBV15	TGTGCCACCAGCCTAAAGCGGACCTTTTCCGAGCAGTACTTC	CATSLKRTFSEQYF
TRBD2	-	TRBJ2-1	TRBV2	TGTGCCAGCAGTGCACGTTGGCTAGCGGGAACTCTGCAGTTCTTC	CASSARWLAGTLQFF
-	-	TRBJ2-3	TRBV6-5	TGTGCCACTCGGAAACCCGGGGCAGATACGCAGTATTTT	CATRKPGADTQYF
-	-	TRBJ1-4	TRBV5-4	TGTGCCAGCAGCTTGGCGGCAGGAACTAATGAAAAACTGTTTTTT	CASSLAAGTNEKLFF
-	-	TRBJ1-4	TRBV7-9	TGTGCCAGCAGCTTGTTTAATAATGAAAAACTGTTTTTT	CASSLFNNEKLFF
TRBD1	-	TRBJ2-3	TRBV15	TGTGCCACCAGCAGAGGTTACAGGGGATGGGGCACAGATACGCAGTATTTT	CATSRGYRGWGTDTQYF
TRBD1	few	TRBJ1-5	TRBV6-2/TRBV6-3	TGTGCCAGCAGTTACGTCATAGGACAGGGGTCTAACCCTAGCAATCAGCCCCAGCATTTT	CASSYVIGQGSNPSNQPQHF
TRBD1	-	TRBJ2-4	TRBV28	TGTGCCAGCAGTTTAAACCCAGGGACAGGCAAAAACATTCAGTACTTC	CASSLNPGTGKNIQYF
-	-	TRBJ2-2	TRBV2	TGTGCCAGCAGTATACAGGAGACCGGGGAGCTGTTTTTT	CASSIQETGELFF
TRBD1	-	TRBJ1-2	TRBV5-6	TGTGCCAGCAGCCGGGACAGGGGGCCGGACTATGGCTACACCTTC	CASSRDRGPDYGYTF
TRBD1	-	TRBJ2-7	TRBV4-2	TGTGCCAGCAGCCAAGGATTCAGGACAGGGACCTACGAGCAGTACTTC	CASSQGFRTGTYEQYF
-	-	TRBJ2-7	TRBV4-2	TGTGCCAGCAGCCACGGACTGGGTAGGGGGTTTGTGGAGCAGTACTTC	CASSHGLGRGFVEQYF
TRBD2	-	TRBJ2-5	TRBV5-1	TGCGCCAGCAGCGTTAGCGGGACAACTCAAGAGACCCAGTACTTC	CASSVSGTTQETQYF
TRBD1	-	TRBJ2-5	TRBV29-1	TGCAGCGTTGACGTGGGACAGGGGTTTCGAGAGACCCAGTACTTC	CSVDVGQGFRETQYF
TRBD2	-	TRBJ2-3	TRBV2	TGTGCCAGCAGTTGGGGCGGGGGGCCAAGCACAGATACGCAGTATTTT	CASSWGGGPSTDTQYF